This record covers a single TCR beta chain. Its specificity is not known. Produced via immunoSEQ multiplex PCR; TCRdb's table is partial and in-frame only. The sample holds roughly 86,000 clones, just over 90% seen once. This entry is derived from a study of human versus mouse CDR3 diversity and MHC coevolution. Points from the study as a whole: Clonal inequality was lowest in most of the three human donors.

V lost 2 bases and J lost 6; bases outside the gene matches: 11. The CDR3 contains 16 residues. Per the germline V gene, CDR1 is SGHVS and CDR2 is FQNEAQ. Material for sequencing was naive CD4+ T cells from blood. Subset here: CD45RO-negative CD62L-positive naive CD4 T cells. The V and J genes are TRBV7-8 and TRBJ2-7; 9 bases are shared with TRBD1. The receptor's source is a person aged 25-75 years in good health. CDR3 DNA sequence: TGTGCCAGCAGCTTAACGGGACAGGGAGGTAGGGGCGAGCAGTACTTC. Protein product: CASSLTGQGGRGEQYF.